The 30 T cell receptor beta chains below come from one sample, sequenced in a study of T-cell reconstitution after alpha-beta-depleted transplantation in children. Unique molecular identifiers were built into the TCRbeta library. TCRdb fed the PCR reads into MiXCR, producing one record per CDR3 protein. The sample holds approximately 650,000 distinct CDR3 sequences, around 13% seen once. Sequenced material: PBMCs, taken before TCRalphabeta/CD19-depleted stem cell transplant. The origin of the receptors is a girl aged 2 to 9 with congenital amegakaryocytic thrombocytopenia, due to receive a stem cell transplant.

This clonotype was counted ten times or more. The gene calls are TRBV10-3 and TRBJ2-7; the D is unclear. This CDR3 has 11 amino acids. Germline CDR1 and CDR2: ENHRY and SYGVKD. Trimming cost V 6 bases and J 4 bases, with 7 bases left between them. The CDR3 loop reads CAIRDLYEQYF. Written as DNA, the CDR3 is TGTGCCATCAGGGACCTTTACGAGCAGTACTTC.

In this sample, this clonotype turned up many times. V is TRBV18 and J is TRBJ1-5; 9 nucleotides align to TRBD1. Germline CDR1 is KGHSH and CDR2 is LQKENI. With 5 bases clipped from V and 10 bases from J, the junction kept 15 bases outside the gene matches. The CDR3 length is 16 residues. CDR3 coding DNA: TGTGCCAGCTCATCCGGGACAGGGTCTCCACCCGGCCCCCAGCATTTT. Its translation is CASSSGTGSPPGPQHF.

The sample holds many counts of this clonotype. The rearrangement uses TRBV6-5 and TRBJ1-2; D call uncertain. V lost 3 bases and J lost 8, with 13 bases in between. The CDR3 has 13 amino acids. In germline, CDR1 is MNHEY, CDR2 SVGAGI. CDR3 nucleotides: TGTGCCAGCAGTTATACTGGGCCGGGAGGCTACACCTTC. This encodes CASSYTGPGGYTF.

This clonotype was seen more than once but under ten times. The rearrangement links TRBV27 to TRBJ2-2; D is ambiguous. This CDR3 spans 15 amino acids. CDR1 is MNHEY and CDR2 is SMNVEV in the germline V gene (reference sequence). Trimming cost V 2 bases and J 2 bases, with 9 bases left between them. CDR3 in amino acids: CASSLTADNTGELFF. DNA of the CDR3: TGTGCCAGCAGTTTAACGGCAGATAACACCGGGGAGCTGTTTTTT.

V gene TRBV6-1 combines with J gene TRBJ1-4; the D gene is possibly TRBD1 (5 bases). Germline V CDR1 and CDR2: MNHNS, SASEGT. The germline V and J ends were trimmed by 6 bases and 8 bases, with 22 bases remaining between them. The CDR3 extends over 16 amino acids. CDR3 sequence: CASSRRQYPQGEKLFF. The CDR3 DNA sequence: TGTGCCAGCAGCCGCCGACAATATCCTCAGGGAGAAAAACTGTTTTTT.

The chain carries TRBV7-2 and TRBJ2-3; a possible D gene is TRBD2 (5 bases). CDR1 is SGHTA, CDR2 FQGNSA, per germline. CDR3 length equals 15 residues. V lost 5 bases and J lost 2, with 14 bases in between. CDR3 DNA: TGTGCCAGCAGCGCCCGGGAAGCCCTCACAGATACGCAGTATTTT. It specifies CASSAREALTDTQYF.

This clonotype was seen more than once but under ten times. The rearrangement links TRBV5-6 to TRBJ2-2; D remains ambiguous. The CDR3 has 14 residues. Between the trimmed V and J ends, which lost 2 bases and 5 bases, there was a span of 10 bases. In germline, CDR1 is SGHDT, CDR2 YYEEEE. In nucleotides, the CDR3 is TGTGCCAGCAGCTTCCTTCAGTTGACCGGGGAGCTGTTTTTT. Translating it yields CASSFLQLTGELFF.

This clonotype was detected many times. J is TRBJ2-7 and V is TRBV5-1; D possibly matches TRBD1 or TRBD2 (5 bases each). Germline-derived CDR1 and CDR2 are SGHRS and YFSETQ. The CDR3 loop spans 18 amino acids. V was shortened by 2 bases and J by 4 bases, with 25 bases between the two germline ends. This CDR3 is CASSLLPPGLGWEYEQYF. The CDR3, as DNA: TGCGCCAGCAGCTTACTGCCTCCGGGGCTGGGATGGGAGTACGAGCAGTACTTC.

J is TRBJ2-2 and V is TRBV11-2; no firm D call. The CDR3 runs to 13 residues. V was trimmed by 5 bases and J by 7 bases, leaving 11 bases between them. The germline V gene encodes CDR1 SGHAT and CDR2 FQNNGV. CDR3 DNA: TGTGCCAGCAGCCTCGGCCTGGGCGGGGAGCTGTTTTTT. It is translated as CASSLGLGGELFF.

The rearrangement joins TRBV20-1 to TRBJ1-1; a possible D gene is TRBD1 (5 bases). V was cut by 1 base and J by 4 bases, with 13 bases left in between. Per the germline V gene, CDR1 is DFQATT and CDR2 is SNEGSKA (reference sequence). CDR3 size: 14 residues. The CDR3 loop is CSARGAGELTEAFF. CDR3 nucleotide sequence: TGCAGTGCTAGAGGAGCGGGGGAACTCACTGAAGCTTTCTTT.

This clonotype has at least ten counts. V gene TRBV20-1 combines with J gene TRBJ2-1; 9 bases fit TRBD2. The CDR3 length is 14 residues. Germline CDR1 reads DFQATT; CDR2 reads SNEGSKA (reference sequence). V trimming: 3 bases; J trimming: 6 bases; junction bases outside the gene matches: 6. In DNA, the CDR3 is TGCAGTGCTAGGATGGGACTAGCTTTCAATGAGCAGTTCTTC. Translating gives CSARMGLAFNEQFF.

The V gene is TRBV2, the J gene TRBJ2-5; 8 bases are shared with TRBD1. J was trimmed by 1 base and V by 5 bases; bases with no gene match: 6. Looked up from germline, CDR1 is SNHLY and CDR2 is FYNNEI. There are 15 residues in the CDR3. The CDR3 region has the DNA TGTGCCAGCAGTACTGGACAGGGTGGCCAAGAGACCCAGTACTTC. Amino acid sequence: CASSTGQGGQETQYF.

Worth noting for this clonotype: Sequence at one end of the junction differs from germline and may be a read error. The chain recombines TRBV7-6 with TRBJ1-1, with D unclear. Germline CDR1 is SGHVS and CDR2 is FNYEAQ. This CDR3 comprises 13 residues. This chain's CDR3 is CASTLAENTEAFF. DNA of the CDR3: TGTGCCAGCACCTTAGCAGAGAACACTGAAGCTTTCTTT.

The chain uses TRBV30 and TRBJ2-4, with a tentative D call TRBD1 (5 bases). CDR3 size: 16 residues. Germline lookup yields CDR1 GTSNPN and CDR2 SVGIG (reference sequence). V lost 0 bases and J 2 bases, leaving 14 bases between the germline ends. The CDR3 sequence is CAWSVWQGGSKNIQYF. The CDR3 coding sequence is TGTGCCTGGAGTGTATGGCAGGGCGGATCCAAAAACATTCAGTACTTC.

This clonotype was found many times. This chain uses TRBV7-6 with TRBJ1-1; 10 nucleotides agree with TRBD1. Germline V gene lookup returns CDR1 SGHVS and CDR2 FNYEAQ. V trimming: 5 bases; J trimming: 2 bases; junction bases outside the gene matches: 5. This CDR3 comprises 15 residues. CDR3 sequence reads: CASSASTGGNTEAFF. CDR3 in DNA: TGTGCCAGCAGCGCGTCGACAGGGGGCAACACTGAAGCTTTCTTT.

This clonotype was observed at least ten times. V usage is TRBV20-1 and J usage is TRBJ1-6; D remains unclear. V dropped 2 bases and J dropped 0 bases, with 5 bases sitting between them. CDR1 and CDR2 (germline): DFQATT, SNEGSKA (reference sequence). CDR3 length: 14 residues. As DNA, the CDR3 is TGCAGTGCTAGAATGAGCTCCTATAATTCACCCCTCCACTTT. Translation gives CSARMSSYNSPLHF.

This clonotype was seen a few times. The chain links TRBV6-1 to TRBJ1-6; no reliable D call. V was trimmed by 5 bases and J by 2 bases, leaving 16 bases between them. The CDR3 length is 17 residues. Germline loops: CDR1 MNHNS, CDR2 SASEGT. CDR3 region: CASSPQRRFTYNSPLHF. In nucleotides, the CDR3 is TGTGCCAGCAGTCCACAGCGCAGGTTTACCTATAATTCACCCCTCCACTTT.

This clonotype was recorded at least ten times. CDR3 coding DNA: TGCAGTGCCATCCCACGGGACCCGCACAATGAGCAGTTCTTC. Protein sequence: CSAIPRDPHNEQFF. V is TRBV20-1 and J is TRBJ2-1; D is tentatively TRBD1 or TRBD2 (5 bases each). V was clipped by 6 bases and J by 5 bases, with 17 bases between them. CDR3 length: 14 amino acids. From germline, CDR1 is DFQATT and CDR2 SNEGSKA (reference sequence).

The DNA for the CDR3 is TGCAGTGGCCGGGAAGCTAACTATGGCTACACCTTC. This gives the protein CSGREANYGYTF. The chain recombines TRBV20-1 with TRBJ1-2; no reliable D call. The CDR3 spans 12 residues. Trimming removed 7 bases from V and 0 bases from J, with 9 bases in between. CDR1 is DFQATT, CDR2 SNEGSKA, per germline (reference sequence).

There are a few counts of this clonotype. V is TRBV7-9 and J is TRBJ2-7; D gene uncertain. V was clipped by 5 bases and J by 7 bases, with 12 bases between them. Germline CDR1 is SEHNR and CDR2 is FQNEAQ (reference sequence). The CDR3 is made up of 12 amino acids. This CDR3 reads CASSRTTGEQYF. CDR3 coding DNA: TGTGCCAGCAGCCGAACCACTGGTGAGCAGTACTTC.

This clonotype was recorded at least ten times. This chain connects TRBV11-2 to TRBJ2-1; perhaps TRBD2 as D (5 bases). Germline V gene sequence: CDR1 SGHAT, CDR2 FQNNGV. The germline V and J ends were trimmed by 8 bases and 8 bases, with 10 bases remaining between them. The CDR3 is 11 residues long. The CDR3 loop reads CASFRGYEQFF. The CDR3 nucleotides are TGTGCCAGCTTCCGGGGATATGAGCAGTTCTTC.

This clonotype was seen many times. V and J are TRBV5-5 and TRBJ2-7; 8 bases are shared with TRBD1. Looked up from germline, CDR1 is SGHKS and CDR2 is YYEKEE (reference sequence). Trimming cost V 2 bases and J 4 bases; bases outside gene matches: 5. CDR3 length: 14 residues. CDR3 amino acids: CASSLARGPYEQYF. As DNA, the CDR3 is TGTGCCAGCAGCTTAGCCAGGGGGCCGTACGAGCAGTACTTC.

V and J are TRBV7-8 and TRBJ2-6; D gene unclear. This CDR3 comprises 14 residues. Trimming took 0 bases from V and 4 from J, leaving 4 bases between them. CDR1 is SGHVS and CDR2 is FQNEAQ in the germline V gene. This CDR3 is CASSLARGANVLTF. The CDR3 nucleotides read TGTGCCAGCAGCTTAGCGCGGGGGGCCAACGTCCTGACTTTC.

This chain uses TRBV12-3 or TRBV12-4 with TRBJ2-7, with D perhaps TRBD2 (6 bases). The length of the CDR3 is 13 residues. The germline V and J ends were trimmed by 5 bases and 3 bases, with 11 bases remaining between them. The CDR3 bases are TGTGCCAGCAGTGGTGGGGGGAACTACGAGCAGTACTTC. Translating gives CASSGGGNYEQYF.

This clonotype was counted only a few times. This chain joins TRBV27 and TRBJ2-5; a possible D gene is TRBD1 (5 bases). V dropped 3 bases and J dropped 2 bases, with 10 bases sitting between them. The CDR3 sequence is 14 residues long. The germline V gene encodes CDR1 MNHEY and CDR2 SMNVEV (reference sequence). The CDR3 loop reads CASSLSPGQETQYF. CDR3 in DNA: TGTGCCAGCAGTTTGTCCCCAGGGCAAGAGACCCAGTACTTC.

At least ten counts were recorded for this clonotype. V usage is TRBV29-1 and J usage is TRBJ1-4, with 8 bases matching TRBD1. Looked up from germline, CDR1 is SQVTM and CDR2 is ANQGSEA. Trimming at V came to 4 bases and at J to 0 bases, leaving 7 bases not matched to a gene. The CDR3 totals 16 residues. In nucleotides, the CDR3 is TGCAGCGTTGCGGAGACAGGGGCGACAACTAATGAAAAACTGTTTTTT. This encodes CSVAETGATTNEKLFF.

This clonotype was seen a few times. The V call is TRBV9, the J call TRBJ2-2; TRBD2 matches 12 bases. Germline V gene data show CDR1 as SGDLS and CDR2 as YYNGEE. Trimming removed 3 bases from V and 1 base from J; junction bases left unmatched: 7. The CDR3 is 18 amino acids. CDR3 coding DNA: TGTGCCAGCAGCGCTAGACTAGCGGGAGTTAGGAACACCGGGGAGCTGTTTTTT. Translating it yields CASSARLAGVRNTGELFF. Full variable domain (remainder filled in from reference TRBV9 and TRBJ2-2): DSGVTQTPKHLITATGQRVTLRCSPRSGDLSVYWYQQSLDQGLQFLIQYYNGEERAKGNILERFSAQQFPDLHSELNLSSLELGDSALYFCASSARLAGVRNTGELFFGEGSRLTVL.

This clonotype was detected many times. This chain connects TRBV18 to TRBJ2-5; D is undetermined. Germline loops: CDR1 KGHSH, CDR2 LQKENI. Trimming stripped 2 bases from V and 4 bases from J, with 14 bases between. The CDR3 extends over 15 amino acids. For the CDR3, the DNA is TGTGCCAGCTCACCATATAGTGGAGATGGAGAGACCCAGTACTTC. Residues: CASSPYSGDGETQYF.

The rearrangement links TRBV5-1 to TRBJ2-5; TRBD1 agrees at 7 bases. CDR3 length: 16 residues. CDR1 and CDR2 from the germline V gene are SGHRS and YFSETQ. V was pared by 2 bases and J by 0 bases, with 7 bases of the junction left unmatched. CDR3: CASSLGGTKYQETQYF. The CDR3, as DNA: TGCGCCAGCAGCTTAGGGGGCACCAAGTACCAAGAGACCCAGTACTTC.

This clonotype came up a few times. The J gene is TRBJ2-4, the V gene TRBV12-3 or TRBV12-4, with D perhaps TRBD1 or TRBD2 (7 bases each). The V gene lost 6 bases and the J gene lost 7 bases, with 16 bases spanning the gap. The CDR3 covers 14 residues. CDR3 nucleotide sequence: TGTGCCAGCAGCGCAGGGGGGGACGTTAACATTCAGTACTTC. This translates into CASSAGGDVNIQYF.